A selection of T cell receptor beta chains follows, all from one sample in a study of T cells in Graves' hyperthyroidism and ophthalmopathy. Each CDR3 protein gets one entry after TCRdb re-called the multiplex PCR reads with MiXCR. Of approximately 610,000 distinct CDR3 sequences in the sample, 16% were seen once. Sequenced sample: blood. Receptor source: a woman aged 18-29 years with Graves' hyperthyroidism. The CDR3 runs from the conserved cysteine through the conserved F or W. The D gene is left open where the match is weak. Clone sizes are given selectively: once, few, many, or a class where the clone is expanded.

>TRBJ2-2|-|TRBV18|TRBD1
TGTGCCAGCTCACCGACAGGGTCCGGGGAGCTGTTTTTT
CASSPTGSGELFF
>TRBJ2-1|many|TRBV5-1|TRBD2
TGCGCCAGCAGCTTGGTAGCGGGAGTCCCCTACAATGAGCAGTTCTTC
CASSLVAGVPYNEQFF
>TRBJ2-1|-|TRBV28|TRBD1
TGTGCCAGCACCAAGGGACAGCTGGTCTATGAGCAGTTCTTC
CASTKGQLVYEQFF
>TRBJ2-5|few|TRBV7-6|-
TGTGCCAGCAGCTTAGAGGGGACAAGCCAAGAGACCCAGTACTTC
CASSLEGTSQETQYF
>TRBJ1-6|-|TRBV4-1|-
TGCGCCAGCAGCCTCCGAGACCGGGCAGGAAATAATTCACCCCTCCACTTT
CASSLRDRAGNNSPLHF
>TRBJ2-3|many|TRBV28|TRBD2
TGTGCCAGCAGTTTATCTTCCGGGACTAGCGGGAGGACAGATACGCAGTATTTT
CASSLSSGTSGRTDTQYF
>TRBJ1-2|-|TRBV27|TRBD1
TGTGCCAGCAGTTTAGGGACAGGGGAGCCTAACTATGGCTACACCTTC
CASSLGTGEPNYGYTF
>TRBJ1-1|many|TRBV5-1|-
TGCGCCAGCAGACGACAGGCGGGGGACACTGAAGCTTTCTTT
CASRRQAGDTEAFF
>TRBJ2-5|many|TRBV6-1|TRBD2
TGTGCCAGCATTGGCAGAACTAGCGGGAGTCTAGAGACCCAGTACTTC
CASIGRTSGSLETQYF
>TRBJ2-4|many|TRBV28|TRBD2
TGTGCCACTAGCGGGACCCCCAAAAACATTCAGTACTTC
CATSGTPKNIQYF
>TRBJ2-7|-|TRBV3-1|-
TGTGCCAGCAGCCATGACTTGTACGAGCAGTACTTC
CASSHDLYEQYF
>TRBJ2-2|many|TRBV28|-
TGTGCCAGCAGTTTAGGGTCTCCGCTGGACGGGGAGCTGTTTTTT
CASSLGSPLDGELFF
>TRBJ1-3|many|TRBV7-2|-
TGTGCCAGCAGCCCTAGCGGCAATACAGGAAACACCATATATTTT
CASSPSGNTGNTIYF
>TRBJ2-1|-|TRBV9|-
TGTGCCAGCAGCGTAGATTCGTCGGGACTTTACAATGAGCAGTTCTTC
CASSVDSSGLYNEQFF